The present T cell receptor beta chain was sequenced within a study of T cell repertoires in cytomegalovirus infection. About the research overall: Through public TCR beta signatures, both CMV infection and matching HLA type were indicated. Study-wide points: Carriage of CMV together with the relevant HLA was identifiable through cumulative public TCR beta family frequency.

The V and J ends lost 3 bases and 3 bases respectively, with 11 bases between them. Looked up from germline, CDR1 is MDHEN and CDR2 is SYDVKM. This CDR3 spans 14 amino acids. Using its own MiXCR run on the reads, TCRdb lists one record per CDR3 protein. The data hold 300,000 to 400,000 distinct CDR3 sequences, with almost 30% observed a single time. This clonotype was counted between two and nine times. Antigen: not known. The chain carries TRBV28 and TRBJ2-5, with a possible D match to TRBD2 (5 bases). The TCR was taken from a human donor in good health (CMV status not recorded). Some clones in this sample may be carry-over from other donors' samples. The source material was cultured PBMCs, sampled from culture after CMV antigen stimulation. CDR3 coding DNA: TGTGCCAGCAGTTTGATGAGGGAGAAAGAGACCCAGTACTTC. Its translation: CASSLMREKETQYF.